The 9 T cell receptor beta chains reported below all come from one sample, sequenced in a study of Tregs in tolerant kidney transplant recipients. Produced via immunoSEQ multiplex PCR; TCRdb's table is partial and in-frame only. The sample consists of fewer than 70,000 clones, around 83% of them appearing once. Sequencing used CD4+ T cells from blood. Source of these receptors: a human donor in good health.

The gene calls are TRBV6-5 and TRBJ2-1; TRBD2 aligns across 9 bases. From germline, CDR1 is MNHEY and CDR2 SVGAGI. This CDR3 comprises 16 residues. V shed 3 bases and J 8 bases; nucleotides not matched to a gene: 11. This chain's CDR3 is CASSYRGGVAGDEQFF. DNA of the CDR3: TGTGCCAGCAGTTATCGTGGAGGGGTAGCGGGAGATGAGCAGTTCTTC.

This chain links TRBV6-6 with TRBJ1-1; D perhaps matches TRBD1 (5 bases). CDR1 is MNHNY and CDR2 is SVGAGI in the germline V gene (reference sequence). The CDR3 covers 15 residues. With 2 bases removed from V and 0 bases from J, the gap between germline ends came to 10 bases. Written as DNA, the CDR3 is TGTGCCAGCAGTTACCGGGGACGGATGAACACTGAAGCTTTCTTT. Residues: CASSYRGRMNTEAFF.

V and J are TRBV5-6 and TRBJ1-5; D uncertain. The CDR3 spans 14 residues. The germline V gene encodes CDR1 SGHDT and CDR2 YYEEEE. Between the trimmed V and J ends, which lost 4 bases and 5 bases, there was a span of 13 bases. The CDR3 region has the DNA TGTGCCAGCAGCCAAGGTCGAAATGATCAGCCCCAGCATTTT. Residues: CASSQGRNDQPQHF.

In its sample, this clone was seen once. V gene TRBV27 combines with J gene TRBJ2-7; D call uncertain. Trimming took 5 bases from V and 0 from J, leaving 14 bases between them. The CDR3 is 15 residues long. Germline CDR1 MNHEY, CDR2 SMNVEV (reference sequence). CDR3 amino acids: CASSPRVELSYEQYF. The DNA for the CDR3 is TGTGCCAGCAGTCCAAGGGTCGAACTCTCCTACGAGCAGTACTTC.

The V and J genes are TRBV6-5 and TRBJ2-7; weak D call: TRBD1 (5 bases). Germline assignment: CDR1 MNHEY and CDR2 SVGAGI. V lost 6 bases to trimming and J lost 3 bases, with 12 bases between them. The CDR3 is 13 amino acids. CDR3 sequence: CASSAGFHYEQYF. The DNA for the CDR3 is TGTGCCAGCAGCGCAGGGTTCCACTACGAGCAGTACTTC.

The CDR3: CASSLAVRTQYF. CDR3 sequence (DNA): TGTGCCAGCAGCTTGGCCGTCCGGACCCAGTACTTC. The chain employs TRBV5-6 and TRBJ2-5; D is unresolved. Germline V gene data show CDR1 as SGHDT and CDR2 as YYEEEE. CDR3 size: 12 residues. Trimming left V 0 bases short and J 7 bases short, with 7 bases between.

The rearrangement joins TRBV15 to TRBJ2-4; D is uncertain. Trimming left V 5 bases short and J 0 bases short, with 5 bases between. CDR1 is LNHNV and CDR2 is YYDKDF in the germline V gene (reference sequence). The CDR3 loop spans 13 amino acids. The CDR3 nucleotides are TGTGCCACCAGCGTCGGAGCCAAAAACATTCAGTACTTC. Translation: CATSVGAKNIQYF.

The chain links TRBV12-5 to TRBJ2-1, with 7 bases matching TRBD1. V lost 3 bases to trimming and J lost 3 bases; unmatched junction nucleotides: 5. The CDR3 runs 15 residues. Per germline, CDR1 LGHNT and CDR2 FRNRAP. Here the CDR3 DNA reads TGTGCTAGTGGTTTAACCAGGGGGAACTACAATGAGCAGTTCTTC. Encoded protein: CASGLTRGNYNEQFF.

The CDR3 DNA is TGTGCCAGCAGCTTAACCCCAGGTGAAAGCACTGAAGCTTTCTTT. Translation gives CASSLTPGESTEAFF. J is TRBJ1-1 and V is TRBV11-3; D unresolved. The CDR3 contains 15 residues. Germline CDR1 and CDR2: SGHNT and YENEEA. Trimming took off 2 bases at V and 4 bases at J, with 14 bases between the two ends.